Following are 14 T cell receptor beta chains from one sample sequenced in a study of shared clonotypes between healthy human individuals (dated by TCRdb to the early 2020s). Libraries came from the immunoSEQ multiplex PCR assay. Entries here come from immuneACCESS through TCRdb and include only in-frame sequences with V and J called. Some clones fail to appear in such tables; in the studies checked, an unresolved V gene covers under half of the shortfall, and the cause of the remainder is unknown. A total of fewer than 850,000 clones appear in this sample, around 72% of them only once. Of the sample, approximately 1.8% is held by the ten largest clones. The sequenced sample was memory CD4+ T cells sorted from blood. Explained via the paper, the cell subset or site label denotes: CD45RA-negative fraction. These TCRs come from a woman younger than 45 in good health.

V is TRBV14 and J is TRBJ2-3; 7 nucleotides line up with TRBD2. This CDR3 has 14 residues. The V and J ends lost 2 bases and 5 bases, in that order; junction bases with no gene match: 4. Germline-derived CDR1 and CDR2 are SGHDN and FVKESK. The CDR3 sequence: CASSQFASGDTQYF. CDR3 nucleotides: TGTGCCAGCAGCCAATTTGCTAGCGGAGATACGCAGTATTTT.

This clone was detected only a few times. The chain joins TRBV27 to TRBJ2-7; the match to TRBD1 covers 11 bases. J lost 8 bases, V lost 5 bases, and 5 bases had no gene match. Germline-derived CDR1 and CDR2 are MNHEY and SMNVEV (reference sequence). The CDR3 totals 13 residues. The CDR3 bases are TGTGCCAGCAGTCCCTGGGACAGGGGGAAGCAGTACTTC. As protein: CASSPWDRGKQYF.

This chain links TRBV5-1 with TRBJ2-2; TRBD2 matches 14 bases. Germline V lookup: CDR1 SGHRS, CDR2 YFSETQ. Unmatched junction bases numbered 6, after V lost 4 bases and J lost 7 bases. The CDR3 length is 16 residues. The CDR3 protein is CASSPGLAGGHGELFF. DNA of the CDR3: TGCGCCAGCAGCCCCGGACTAGCGGGAGGTCACGGGGAGCTGTTTTTT.

This clone was counted at least ten times. The chain joins TRBV27 to TRBJ1-1; possibly TRBD1 for D (5 bases). CDR3 length: 13 residues. The V gene lost 6 bases and the J gene lost 5 bases, with 13 bases spanning the gap. In germline, CDR1 is MNHEY, CDR2 SMNVEV (reference sequence). The CDR3 DNA follows: TGTGCCAGCAGGGTCGGGGGGAGGACTGAAGCTTTCTTT. Translating it yields CASRVGGRTEAFF.

This rearrangement joins TRBV29-1 to TRBJ2-2; 8 nucleotides line up with TRBD1. With V trimmed by 4 bases and J by 7 bases, 8 bases remained unmatched. CDR1 is SQVTM and CDR2 is ANQGSEA in the germline V gene. This CDR3 is built from 14 residues. This chain's CDR3 is CSVVQGAVGGELFF. The CDR3 DNA follows: TGCAGCGTTGTTCAGGGGGCTGTGGGCGGGGAGCTGTTTTTT.

V usage is TRBV7-9 and J usage is TRBJ2-7; D may be TRBD2 (6 bases). CDR3 length: 13 residues. Looked up from germline, CDR1 is SEHNR and CDR2 is FQNEAQ (reference sequence). V dropped 5 bases and J dropped 5 bases, with 13 bases sitting between them. CDR3 in DNA: TGTGCCAGCAGCCCAAACGGGGGAGACGAGCAGTACTTC. It encodes CASSPNGGDEQYF.

The rearrangement uses TRBV10-1 and TRBJ2-3, with TRBD2 matching over 7 bases. CDR1 is WNHNN, CDR2 SYGVQD, per germline (reference sequence). CDR3 size: 14 residues. V gave up 6 bases and J gave up 2 bases; unmatched junction bases: 5. This CDR3 reads CASSPTSITDTQYF. Written as DNA, the CDR3 is TGCGCCAGCAGCCCGACTAGCATCACAGATACGCAGTATTTT.

This clone was detected only a few times. The chain uses TRBV29-1 and TRBJ2-7, with D unclear. Germline assignment: CDR1 SQVTM and CDR2 ANQGSEA. The V gene lost 4 bases and the J gene lost 0 bases, with 10 bases spanning the gap. The CDR3 extends over 13 amino acids. The CDR3 protein is CSVAGSNSYEQYF. In DNA, the CDR3 is TGCAGCGTTGCCGGGTCCAACTCCTACGAGCAGTACTTC.

In the case of this clone: Distinct nucleotide sequences in the sample also encode this CDR3. The chain combines TRBV5-1 with TRBJ2-3; 11 bases are shared with TRBD1. The V gene's germline CDR1 is SGHRS and CDR2 YFSETQ. This CDR3 has 15 amino acids. V lost 0 bases to trimming and J lost 4 bases; unmatched junction nucleotides: 1. The CDR3 spells CASSLEGQGADTQYF. The CDR3, as DNA: TGCGCCAGCAGCTTGGAGGGACAGGGGGCAGATACGCAGTATTTT.

This clone was detected only once. No conserved phenylalanine or tryptophan ends this CDR3, so it is likely a read error. Because the CDR3's place on the DNA is in doubt, the DNA is left out and the CDR3 is given as listed by TCRdb. V and J are TRBV20-1 and TRBJ2-7; the DNA was not used to check the table's D call, TRBD1. The CDR3 numbers 10 amino acids, ends counted. Germline V CDR1 and CDR2: DFQATT, SNEGSKA (reference sequence). CDR3 loop: CSARELQGLD.

This chain connects TRBV4-1 to TRBJ1-2; D is uncertain. V lost 0 bases, J lost 4 bases, and 9 bases lay in between. This CDR3 contains 14 residues. Germline V gives CDR1 MGHRA, CDR2 YSYEKL. In DNA form, the CDR3 reads TGCGCCAGCAGCCAAGATGTTCCTCTCTATGGCTACACCTTC. This gives the protein CASSQDVPLYGYTF.

The CDR3 DNA is TGTGCCAGCAGTATGACAAGGCCCACAGATACGCAGTATTTT. It encodes CASSMTRPTDTQYF. V is TRBV27 and J is TRBJ2-3; no reliable D call. CDR1 is MNHEY, CDR2 SMNVEV, per germline (reference sequence). This CDR3 has 14 amino acids. V gave up 5 bases and J gave up 2 bases, with 11 bases separating them.

The chain links TRBV2 to TRBJ2-1, with 12 positions matching TRBD2. Unmatched junction bases numbered 9, after V lost 5 bases and J lost 7 bases. Germline V lookup: CDR1 SNHLY, CDR2 FYNNEI. The CDR3 covers 16 residues. CDR3 residues: CASSHRTSGKFNEQFF. DNA of the CDR3: TGTGCCAGCAGTCATCGGACTAGCGGGAAATTTAATGAGCAGTTCTTC.

The rearrangement uses TRBV28 and TRBJ2-3, with D perhaps matching TRBD2 (7 bases). CDR1 and CDR2 from the germline V gene are MDHEN and SYDVKM. The CDR3 has 15 amino acids. Trimming cost V 7 bases and J 3 bases, with 17 bases left between them. Here the CDR3 reads CASTSGGPRTDTQYF. The CDR3 DNA reads TGTGCCAGCACCTCCGGGGGGCCGCGGACAGATACGCAGTATTTT.